This TCR beta chain was sequenced during a study of T cell repertoires in cytomegalovirus infection. Study details: A matching HLA type, together with CMV infection, was signaled by public TCR beta signatures. Study-level points and caveats: In two of eight donors, the top clonotype was HLA-C-restricted CMV-specific. Totalled public TCR beta family frequency picked out people who carried CMV plus the relevant HLA.

This clonotype was found a few times. Its target is not known. The CDR3 length is 15 residues. Germline V gene lookup returns CDR1 MNHEY and CDR2 SMNVEV (reference sequence). Between the trimmed V and J ends, which lost 5 bases and 7 bases, there was a span of 20 bases. TCRdb redid the calling of the reads with MiXCR, one entry per CDR3 protein. The repertoire holds around 800,000 distinct CDR3 sequences, with 30% to 35% as singletons. The chain recombines TRBV27 with TRBJ2-5; D is unresolved. The TCR was taken from a human donor in good health (CMV status not recorded). Some clones in this sample may be carry-over from other donors' samples. The sample consisted of cultured CD8+ T cells from PBMCs, taken from culture after CMV antigen stimulation. Here the CDR3 DNA reads TGTGCCAGCAGTCGACTCGGATTTGAAATAGGGACCCAGTACTTC. This sequence encodes CASSRLGFEIGTQYF.